Here is one TCR beta chain with its context. The table lists this clone with a few counts. Its specific antigen is unknown. Base qualities were left out, and no much larger clone turns up one base away. The data stem from a study of beta chain features in type 1 diabetes (dated by TCRdb to the late 2010s). Looking at the study overall: Mean age, gender distribution, total cell number and subset yield were not different between patients and healthy donors. Naive and central memory subsets were obtained from all 30 or so donors, but regulatory and stem cell-like memory subsets were isolated from only 8 patients and about 8 healthy donors. A total of around 100 million sorted cells were examined across all samples, and RNA yield correlated strongly with the number of cells per subset. The study compared the TCRB repertoires of sorted circulating CD4+ T cell subsets in recently diagnosed type 1 diabetes patients with those in matched healthy donors. Broad study findings and their caveats: In all four CD4+ subsets, TCRB CDR3 length was moderately but significantly shorter in type 1 diabetes patients. Only small numbers of individuals were included in the HLA sub-analyses, which left unresolved whether HLA type had any influence on TCRB rearrangement. PCR may preferentially amplify shorter templates, but because patient and control samples were amplified and corrected together, any resulting skew would affect both groups equally. The naive, central memory and regulatory TCRB repertoires appeared to resemble one another more closely among patients than among healthy donors. Because cDNA was sequenced instead of genomic DNA, highly expressing activated cells could be over-represented, though the groups showed no difference in activation or CD3 levels. Fewer insertions and more nucleotide deletions at VDJ recombination sites were observed in patients with type 1 diabetes, implying thymic rearrangement abnormalities.

The High Capacity cDNA Reverse Transcription Kit was used to reverse transcribe all of the isolated RNA, meaning that expressed TCRB transcripts were what got sequenced. Deep immunoSEQ sequencing was applied to naive, central memory and regulatory T cell samples, giving an average of around 4 million total reads per sample. Sorted cells were lysed in RLT buffer, and RNA was extracted using DNase-treated RNeasy Micro or Mini kits according to cell number. Each cell subset was processed on its own to prevent cross-contamination, while patient and healthy donor samples were processed together. The immunoSEQ multiplex PCR was used to amplify TCRB sequences from cDNA, yielding 87-bp fragments that span the CDR3 region. Sequencing of the amplicons was done on the Illumina HiSeq platform. The authors processed their data as follows. Synthetic template baselines were used to correct PCR bias computationally, reads within Hamming distance 2 were collapsed together, and singletons that could not be merged were discarded. By aligning reads against IMGT, V, D and J genes, CDR3 length, and insertions or deletions at six rearrangement sites were assigned. Clonotype counts were normalized to sorted cell number within each subset before computing true diversity and Gini coefficients with the tcR R package. Repertoire sharing was quantified using the overlap coefficient calculated on TCRB nucleotide sequences. Out-of-frame TCRB sequences from naive cells were analyzed as a proxy for the pre-selection repertoire. The table comes from immuneACCESS by way of TCRdb, which keeps in-frame sequences with V and J called. Part of the clones is missing from these tables; in studies checked, under half for an unresolved V gene and the rest for unknown reasons. The DNA was the basis for D and trimming; V, J and clone size are from that table. The sample table lists over 500,000 clones, 15% to 17% of them with a count of one. The leading ten clones occupy more than 0.08% of the sample.

From each donor, a single peripheral blood sample of roughly 0.11 L on average was drawn into heparinised tubes. Naive, central memory, regulatory and stem cell-like memory CD4+ T cells were sorted on a BD FACSAria II using a panel including CD45RO, CCR7, CD25, CD127, CD95 and CD27. Purity was above 98% for every sorted population. PBMCs were isolated right away by Lymphoprep density gradient centrifugation and were stained directly, without culture. So that batch effects would be minimized, each experiment stained and sorted samples in pairs, pairing one healthy donor with one patient. Trimming at the junction amounts to 5 bases on V and 1 base on J, and the germline ends lie 9 bases apart. CDR1 and CDR2 are read off the germline V gene (reference sequence) as SEHNR and FQNEAQ. Measured from the cysteine to the phenylalanine, the CDR3 is 13 residues long. Only the CDR3 region is kept as DNA, spanning 39 bases read in frame from base 1.

The clonotype originates from a man between 18 and 35 years old in good health. The chain employs TRBV7-9 and TRBJ2-7, with the identity of the D gene unclear. Sample: naive CD4+ T cells from blood. The cell subset or site label, as the study defines it: true naive CD4+ T cells. The nucleotide sequence is TGTGCCAGCAGCCGTGAAAGTTCCTACGAGCAGTACTTC. Protein translation: CASSRESSYEQYF.